The 30 T cell receptor beta chains presented below share a single source sample, sequenced in a study of T cell repertoires in cytomegalovirus infection. TCRdb re-called the reads with MiXCR, one entry per CDR3 protein. There are just over 300,000 distinct CDR3 sequences in the sample; 15% to 20% occur only once, and around 11% lies in the top ten. The sample taken for sequencing was PBMCs. The receptors originated from a human donor in good health (CMV status not recorded). Some clones in this sample may be carry-over from other donors' samples.

This sequence joins TRBV12-3 or TRBV12-4 and TRBJ2-4, with 7 positions matching TRBD1. V lost 3 bases to trimming and J lost 2 bases; unmatched junction nucleotides: 4. The CDR3 is 15 residues long. The CDR3 sequence is CASSFMTGPKNIQYF. DNA of the CDR3: TGTGCCAGCAGTTTCATGACAGGGCCCAAAAACATTCAGTACTTC.

This clonotype has just a few counts. The rearrangement links TRBV2 to TRBJ2-1; no clear D gene. Trimming cost V 3 bases and J 7 bases, with 16 bases left between them. Germline V gives CDR1 SNHLY, CDR2 FYNNEI. This CDR3 is 15 amino acids long. The CDR3 spells CASSEEGVPLNEQFF. The CDR3 DNA is TGTGCCAGCAGTGAGGAAGGAGTTCCCCTGAATGAGCAGTTCTTC.

This clonotype came up many times. This sequence joins TRBV7-2 and TRBJ1-4; D is unclear. This CDR3 has 14 residues. Trimming removed 8 bases from V and 4 bases from J, with 14 bases in between. Per the germline V gene, CDR1 is SGHTA and CDR2 is FQGNSA. CDR3 in amino acids: CASRSGVDNEKLFF. The DNA of the CDR3 is TGTGCCAGCCGAAGCGGGGTCGATAATGAAAAACTGTTTTTT.

The gene calls are TRBV3-1 and TRBJ2-3; a weak D match, TRBD2 (6 bases). In germline, CDR1 is LGHDT, CDR2 YNNKEL (reference sequence). The CDR3 sequence is 13 residues long. V was clipped by 8 bases and J by 1 base, with 10 bases between them. CDR3 loop: CASSTGGTDTQYF. The DNA for the CDR3 is TGTGCCAGCTCGACGGGGGGCACAGATACGCAGTATTTT.

This clonotype was counted a few times. This rearrangement joins TRBV20-1 to TRBJ1-1; no clear D. The CDR3 totals 15 residues. V lost 3 bases, J lost 4 bases, and 18 bases lay in between. Germline-derived CDR1 and CDR2 are DFQATT and SNEGSKA (reference sequence). This CDR3 is CSASISGRVSTEAFF. The CDR3 nucleotides are TGCAGTGCTAGTATATCGGGAAGGGTATCCACTGAAGCTTTCTTT.

The chain recombines TRBV4-1 with TRBJ2-5; D gene uncertain. V was pared by 4 bases and J by 5 bases, with 11 bases between. Germline V CDR1 and CDR2: MGHRA, YSYEKL. The CDR3 has 13 amino acids. The CDR3 region is CASSPLPVETQYF. CDR3 coding DNA: TGCGCCAGCAGCCCTCTACCGGTGGAGACCCAGTACTTC.

The chain couples TRBV10-3 to TRBJ1-5, with a possible D match to TRBD1 (5 bases). Per germline, CDR1 ENHRY and CDR2 SYGVKD. V was cut by 6 bases and J by 7 bases, with 16 bases left in between. The CDR3 is 14 amino acids. CDR3: CAISRDGDRQPQHF. The CDR3, as DNA: TGTGCCATCAGCCGGGACGGCGATCGGCAGCCCCAGCATTTT.

The rearrangement uses TRBV4-1 and TRBJ2-3; 9 nucleotides line up with TRBD2. CDR3 length: 16 residues. Germline V gene lookup returns CDR1 MGHRA and CDR2 YSYEKL. The ends lost 2 bases at V and 1 base at J; junction bases unmatched: 4. CDR3 protein: CASSQPASGGTDTQYF. CDR3 DNA: TGCGCCAGCAGCCAACCGGCTAGCGGGGGCACAGATACGCAGTATTTT.

This clonotype has at least ten counts. The chain couples TRBV7-2 to TRBJ1-2, with D possibly TRBD1 on 5 matching bases. With 5 bases removed from V and 7 bases from J, the gap between germline ends came to 14 bases. Germline values: CDR1 SGHTA, CDR2 FQGNSA. CDR3 length: 13 amino acids. This CDR3 is CASSRDVGTGYTF. The CDR3 DNA reads as TGTGCCAGCAGCCGCGACGTAGGGACTGGCTACACCTTC.

This clonotype occurred many times. V usage is TRBV7-2 and J usage is TRBJ2-4, with 9 bases that match TRBD2. The CDR3 has 17 amino acids. V shed 2 bases and J 0 bases; nucleotides not matched to a gene: 5. CDR1 and CDR2 (germline): SGHTA, FQGNSA. CDR3 protein: CASSLQAGGRAKNIQYF. In nucleotides, the CDR3 is TGTGCCAGCAGCTTACAAGCGGGGGGTAGAGCCAAAAACATTCAGTACTTC.

In DNA form, the CDR3 reads TGTGCCAGCAGTGCTTCCGGGAAATCTCTTAGCAATCAGCCCCAGCATTTT. This gives the protein CASSASGKSLSNQPQHF. The gene calls are TRBV6-6 and TRBJ1-5, with D unclear. The length of the CDR3 is 17 residues. Trimming stripped 5 bases from V and 0 bases from J, with 17 bases between. Per germline, CDR1 MNHNY and CDR2 SVGAGI (reference sequence).

This clonotype came up a few times. This chain links TRBV28 with TRBJ1-2; 7 bases map to TRBD1. The CDR3 spans 17 residues. The germline V gene encodes CDR1 MDHEN and CDR2 SYDVKM. Trimming removed 7 bases from V and 6 bases from J; junction bases left unmatched: 20. Here the CDR3 reads CASTLVFGGGEVDGYTF. The CDR3 DNA sequence: TGTGCCAGCACCCTTGTGTTCGGAGGGGGCGAGGTGGATGGCTACACCTTC.

CDR3 DNA sequence: TGCAGTGCTGCCCGTCTAGGAGGGGCTACTGAAGCTTTCTTT. Its translation is CSAARLGGATEAFF. The chain is built from TRBV20-1 and TRBJ1-1, with TRBD1 as a possible D gene (5 bases). CDR1 and CDR2 (germline): DFQATT, SNEGSKA (reference sequence). Trimming removed 5 bases at V and 5 bases at J, with 18 bases between. The CDR3 extends over 14 amino acids.

This chain links TRBV28 with TRBJ1-2; D may be TRBD1 (5 bases). Germline-derived CDR1 and CDR2 are MDHEN and SYDVKM. CDR3 length: 12 residues. Trimming took 8 bases from V and 5 from J, leaving 12 bases between them. The DNA for the CDR3 is TGTGCCAGCCTGGGGGATCAATATGGCTACACCTTC. Translated: CASLGDQYGYTF.

The chain links TRBV20-1 to TRBJ1-6, with D unresolved. The V end lost 2 bases, the J end lost 8 bases, and 7 bases lay between the germline ends. Germline values: CDR1 DFQATT, CDR2 SNEGSKA (reference sequence). This CDR3 is 12 amino acids long. CDR3 region: CSARFRDSPLHF. The CDR3 DNA sequence: TGCAGTGCTAGATTCCGTGATTCACCCCTCCACTTT.

This chain uses TRBV6-1 with TRBJ2-5, with D uncertain. The germline gives CDR1 MNHNS, CDR2 SASEGT. The ends were cut back, 0 bases at V and 7 bases at J, with 9 bases in the middle. There are 13 residues in the CDR3. CDR3 nucleotides: TGTGCCAGCAGTGAAGCGCAGGAGTTGACCCAGTACTTC. Protein: CASSEAQELTQYF.

This clonotype has ten or more counts. The V gene is TRBV7-2, the J gene TRBJ1-4, with a weak D call TRBD1 (6 bases). The CDR3 totals 13 residues. CDR1 is SGHTA and CDR2 is FQGNSA in the germline V gene. V was cut by 4 bases and J by 12 bases, with 15 bases left in between. CDR3 amino acids: CASSSQGQGELFF. The CDR3 region has the DNA TGTGCCAGCAGCTCCCAGGGGCAGGGAGAACTGTTTTTT. Full variable domain (outside the CDR3, taken from reference TRBV7-2 and TRBJ1-4): GAGVSQSPSNKVTEKGKDVELRCDPISGHTALYWYRQSLGQGLEFLIYFQGNSAPDKSGLPSDRFSAERTGGSVSTLTIQRTQQEDSAVYLCASSSQGQGELFFGSGTQLSVL.

At least ten counts were recorded for this clonotype. The chain carries TRBV7-9 and TRBJ1-1, with D unresolved. This CDR3 region has 17 residues. In germline, CDR1 is SEHNR, CDR2 FQNEAQ (reference sequence). Trimming took 2 bases from V and 1 from J, leaving 17 bases between them. CDR3 sequence (DNA): TGTGCCAGCAGCTTAAACACTGCGGGCCGATCGAACACTGAAGCTTTCTTT. Protein: CASSLNTAGRSNTEAFF.

This clonotype showed up just a few times. The V and J genes are TRBV2 and TRBJ1-1; D not certain. The V end lost 0 bases, the J end lost 1 base, and 9 bases lay between the germline ends. The CDR3 is 15 residues long. Germline assignment: CDR1 SNHLY and CDR2 FYNNEI. CDR3 coding DNA: TGTGCCAGCAGTGAAGCCGTCTTTGCGAACACTGAAGCTTTCTTT. Protein sequence: CASSEAVFANTEAFF.

This clonotype was observed at least ten times. The chain recombines TRBV7-2 with TRBJ2-5; possibly TRBD2 for D (7 bases). The CDR3 totals 16 residues. Germline CDR1 reads SGHTA; CDR2 reads FQGNSA. The V end was cut by 1 base, the J end by 0 bases, with 12 bases between. CDR3 coding DNA: TGTGCCAGCAGCTTAGAGGGGGGGGGGTACCAAGAGACCCAGTACTTC. Translation gives CASSLEGGGYQETQYF.

The rearrangement uses TRBV28 and TRBJ1-2; D gene ambiguous. The V end was cut by 5 bases, the J end by 0 bases, with 4 bases between. The CDR3 has 12 residues. The germline CDR1 and CDR2 sequences are MDHEN and SYDVKM. The CDR3 region is CASSTANYGYTF. DNA for the CDR3: TGTGCCAGCAGTACAGCTAACTATGGCTACACCTTC.

This clonotype came up a few times. The chain uses TRBV10-3 and TRBJ1-1; possible D gene TRBD1, 5 bases. Trimming removed 7 bases at V and 1 base at J, with 10 bases between. Germline CDR1 reads ENHRY; CDR2 reads SYGVKD. This CDR3 contains 13 residues. The CDR3 sequence is CAITSGANTEAFF. The CDR3 nucleotides read TGTGCCATCACGTCCGGGGCGAACACTGAAGCTTTCTTT.

The sample holds a few counts of this clonotype. The chain carries TRBV6-5 and TRBJ1-6; D uncertain. V lost 4 bases and J 7 bases, leaving 17 bases between the germline ends. Per the germline V gene, CDR1 is MNHEY and CDR2 is SVGAGI. There are 16 residues in the CDR3. CDR3 nucleotide sequence: TGTGCCAGCAGTTTAAGTAGAAAGGGTGGAAATTCACCCCTCCACTTT. The encoded protein is CASSLSRKGGNSPLHF.

The chain links TRBV28 to TRBJ1-4; TRBD1 might be the D (6 bases). Per germline, CDR1 MDHEN and CDR2 SYDVKM. CDR3 length: 14 residues. The ends were cut back, 4 bases at V and 8 bases at J, with 14 bases in the middle. This CDR3 is CASSWGPQKEKLFF. In nucleotides, the CDR3 is TGTGCCAGCAGTTGGGGGCCTCAGAAGGAAAAACTGTTTTTT.

This clonotype has ten or more counts. The chain couples TRBV7-8 to TRBJ2-5, with D perhaps TRBD1 (6 bases). The germline V gene encodes CDR1 SGHVS and CDR2 FQNEAQ. Trimming left V 0 bases short and J 2 bases short, with 13 bases between. The CDR3 has 16 amino acids. The CDR3 DNA reads as TGTGCCAGCAGCTTAGCGGTGGGGGCCGGACAAGAGACCCAGTACTTC. Translating it yields CASSLAVGAGQETQYF.

This clonotype was counted ten times or more. The gene calls are TRBV6-5 and TRBJ2-7; D remains ambiguous. V gave up 0 bases and J gave up 2 bases, with 17 bases separating them. The germline CDR1 and CDR2 sequences are MNHEY and SVGAGI. The CDR3 has 17 residues. CDR3 DNA sequence: TGTGCCAGCAGTTACTCGGGTGTGTTCCGGGCCCCCTACGAGCAGTACTTC. This encodes CASSYSGVFRAPYEQYF.

The CDR3 is CASSLGDTDVPLHF. In DNA form, the CDR3 reads TGTGCCAGCAGCTTGGGCGACACCGATGTGCCCCTCCACTTT. The chain couples TRBV5-6 to TRBJ1-6; D remains ambiguous. CDR1 SGHDT and CDR2 YYEEEE come from the germline V gene. This CDR3 is built from 14 residues. Trimming removed 0 bases at V and 13 bases at J, with 14 bases between.

This clonotype has just a few counts. J is TRBJ1-1 and V is TRBV7-8; tentative D call: TRBD1 (5 bases). The CDR3 length is 14 residues. Germline V gene sequence: CDR1 SGHVS, CDR2 FQNEAQ. The V gene lost 0 bases and the J gene lost 6 bases, with 11 bases spanning the gap. The CDR3 region has the DNA TGTGCCAGCAGCTTAGCGCAGGGTCGCGCTGAAGCTTTCTTT. Its protein is CASSLAQGRAEAFF.

This clonotype was seen many times. The chain carries TRBV7-9 and TRBJ1-1; D possibly corresponds to TRBD1 (5 bases). CDR1 SEHNR and CDR2 FQNEAQ come from the germline V gene (reference sequence). The CDR3 spans 15 residues. Trimming removed 5 bases at V and 0 bases at J, with 13 bases between. CDR3 residues: CASSRWRGLNTEAFF. The CDR3 coding sequence is TGTGCCAGCAGCCGATGGCGGGGGTTGAACACTGAAGCTTTCTTT. The full variable domain, rest sourced from reference TRBV7-9 and TRBJ1-1, is DTGVSQNPRHKITKRGQNVTFRCDPISEHNRLYWYRQTLGQGPEFLTYFQNEAQLEKSRLLSDRFSAERPKGSFSTLEIQRTEQGDSAMYLCASSRWRGLNTEAFFGQGTRLTVV.

The chain couples TRBV19 to TRBJ1-5; possible D gene TRBD1, 5 bases. This CDR3 region has 14 residues. Trimming took off 6 bases at V and 4 bases at J, with 13 bases between the two ends. Germline lookup yields CDR1 LNHDA and CDR2 SQIVND (reference sequence). CDR3 loop: CASSATERNQPQHF. The CDR3 coding sequence is TGTGCCAGTAGCGCGACAGAGAGAAATCAGCCCCAGCATTTT.